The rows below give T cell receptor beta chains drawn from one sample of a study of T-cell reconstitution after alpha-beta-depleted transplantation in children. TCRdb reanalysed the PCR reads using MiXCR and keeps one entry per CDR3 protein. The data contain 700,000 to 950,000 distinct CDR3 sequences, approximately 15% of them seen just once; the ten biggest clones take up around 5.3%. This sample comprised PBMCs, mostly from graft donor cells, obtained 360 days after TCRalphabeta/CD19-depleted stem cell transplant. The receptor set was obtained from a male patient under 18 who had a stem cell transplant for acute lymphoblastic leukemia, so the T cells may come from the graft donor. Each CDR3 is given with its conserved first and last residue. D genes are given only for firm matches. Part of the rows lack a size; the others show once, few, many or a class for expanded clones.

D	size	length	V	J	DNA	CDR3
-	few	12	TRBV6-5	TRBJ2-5	TGTGCCTCCGGGTACATCCAAGAGACCCAGTACTTC	CASGYIQETQYF
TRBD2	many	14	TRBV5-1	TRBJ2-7	TGCGCCAGCAGCTTCCGGACTAGCGCCTACGAGCAGTACTTC	CASSFRTSAYEQYF
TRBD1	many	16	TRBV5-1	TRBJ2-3	TGCGCCAGCAGTTTGCCCACAGGGGCCGGACCAGATACGCAGTATTTT	CASSLPTGAGPDTQYF
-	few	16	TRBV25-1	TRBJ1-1	TGTGCCAGCAGTGAACAGACAGGCGTCATGAACACTGAAGCTTTCTTT	CASSEQTGVMNTEAFF
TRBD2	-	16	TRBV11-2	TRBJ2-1	TGTGCCAGCAGCTTTATACCGGGACTAGCGAACAATGAGCAGTTCTTC	CASSFIPGLANNEQFF
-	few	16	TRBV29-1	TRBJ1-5	TGCAGCGTTGTGGAAGGAGACAGAGCAAAAAATCAGCCCCAGCATTTT	CSVVEGDRAKNQPQHF
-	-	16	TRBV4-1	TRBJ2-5	TGCGCCAGCAGCCAAGACCCGAGACTGGGGGCGGAGACCCAGTACTTC	CASSQDPRLGAETQYF
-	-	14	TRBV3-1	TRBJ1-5	TGTGCCAGCAGCCGCGACAGGACCAATCAGCCCCAGCATTTT	CASSRDRTNQPQHF
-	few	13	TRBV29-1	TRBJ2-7	TGCAGCGTTCGTGGCGGCATTTCCTACGAGCAGTACTTC	CSVRGGISYEQYF
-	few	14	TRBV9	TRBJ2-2	TGTGCCAGCAGCGTAGAGTGGGGGTCCGGGGAGCTGTTTTTT	CASSVEWGSGELFF
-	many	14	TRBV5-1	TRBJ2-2	TGCGCCAGCAGCAGGCGGGTTGACACCGGGGAGCTGTTTTTT	CASSRRVDTGELFF
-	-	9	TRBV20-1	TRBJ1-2	TGCAGTGCTAGCTTCGGCTACACCTTC	CSASFGYTF
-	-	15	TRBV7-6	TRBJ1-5	TGTGCCAGCAGCTTATTCACTGGGCGCAATCAGCCCCAGCATTTT	CASSLFTGRNQPQHF
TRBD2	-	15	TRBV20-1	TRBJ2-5	TGCAGTGCTTCCGGACTAGCGGGAGTCCGAGAGACCCAGTACTTC	CSASGLAGVRETQYF
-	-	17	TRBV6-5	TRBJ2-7	TGTGCCAGCAGTTCACTTTTTTTTAGAAATACTCACTACGAGCAGTACTTC	CASSSLFFRNTHYEQYF
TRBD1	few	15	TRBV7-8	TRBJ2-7	TGTGCCAGCAGCTTTGCAGGGGGCGTGGGGTACGAGCAGTACTTC	CASSFAGGVGYEQYF
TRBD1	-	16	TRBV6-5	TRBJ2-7	TGTGCCAGCAGTTACCCCTCCGGGACAGGCTCCTACGAGCAGTACTTC	CASSYPSGTGSYEQYF
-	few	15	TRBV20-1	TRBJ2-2	TGCAGTGCTAGAGATAGGGGGGCTAACACCGGGGAGCTGTTTTTT	CSARDRGANTGELFF
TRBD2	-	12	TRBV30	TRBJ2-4	TGTGCCTGGAGGACTAGCCTGAACATTCAGTACTTC	CAWRTSLNIQYF
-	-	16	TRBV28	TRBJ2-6	TGTGCCAGCAAAACCCTCTTGGGTTCTGGGGCCAACGTCCTGACTTTC	CASKTLLGSGANVLTF
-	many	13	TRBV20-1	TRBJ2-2	TGCAGTGCACCCGACCGGAACACCGGGGAGCTGTTTTTT	CSAPDRNTGELFF
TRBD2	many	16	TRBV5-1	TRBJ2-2	TGCGCCAGCAGCTTACAGGGACTAGCGGGATTCGGGGAGCTGTTTTTT	CASSLQGLAGFGELFF
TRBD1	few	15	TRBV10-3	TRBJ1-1	TGTGCCATCAGTGAGTCCGACAGGGGCAACACTGAAGCTTTCTTT	CAISESDRGNTEAFF